A selection of T cell receptor beta chains follows, all from one sample in a study of T cells in Graves' hyperthyroidism and ophthalmopathy. TCRdb fed the multiplex PCR reads into MiXCR, producing one record per CDR3 protein. The sample consists of under 600,000 distinct CDR3 sequences, approximately 15% of them appearing once. The material sequenced was blood. The receptors stem from a woman in her 40s with Graves' ophthalmopathy. Both conserved end residues are part of each CDR3. The order of the fields is J gene, clone size, D gene, V gene, CDR3 DNA, CDR3 protein. D genes are given only for firm matches. Rows may omit the clone size; those that give it use once, few, many or a size class.

TRBJ2-2	-	-	TRBV5-1	TGCGCCAGCAGCTTTGTGTCTCAGCCCAGGGAGCTGTTTTTT	CASSFVSQPRELFF
TRBJ1-1	few	-	TRBV25-1	TGTGCCAGCAGTGCCCCGGACAGCCTGAACACTGAAGCTTTCTTT	CASSAPDSLNTEAFF
TRBJ2-3	-	TRBD2	TRBV5-1	TGCGCCAGCAGCGGACTAGCGGGAGTCCGCACAGATACGCAGTATTTT	CASSGLAGVRTDTQYF
TRBJ2-2	few	-	TRBV9	TGTGCCAGCAGCCCTTCCAGGGTGAACACCGGGGAGCTGTTTTTT	CASSPSRVNTGELFF
TRBJ1-1	-	TRBD1	TRBV4-1	TGCGCCAGCAGCCAGGGGACAGGGGGAATCACTGAAGCTTTCTTT	CASSQGTGGITEAFF
TRBJ2-1	-	-	TRBV5-1	TGCGCCAGCAGCTTGGTGGGGGACGAGTTCTTC	CASSLVGDEFF
TRBJ2-3	-	-	TRBV2	TGTGCCAGCAAAGGGTCAGGCTGGACAGATACGCAGTATTTT	CASKGSGWTDTQYF
TRBJ2-5	many	-	TRBV9	TGTGCCAGCAGCCCCACTACGTACCAAGAGACCCAGTACTTC	CASSPTTYQETQYF
TRBJ1-6	-	TRBD1	TRBV5-1	TGCGCCAGCAGCCTGACTGCAACAGGGGGCAACACGGCCCTCCACTTT	CASSLTATGGNTALHF
TRBJ1-1	many	TRBD1	TRBV12-3/TRBV12-4	TGTGCCAGCAGTCCAGCCGGGACAGGGGCCACTGAAGCTTTCTTT	CASSPAGTGATEAFF
TRBJ2-7	many	-	TRBV5-1	TGCGCCAGCAGCCGGGGGGGGACAGCGATCTACGAGCAGTACTTC	CASSRGGTAIYEQYF
TRBJ1-2	-	-	TRBV3-1	TGTGCCAGCAGCCAAGACGGACAATACTATGGCTACACCTTC	CASSQDGQYYGYTF
TRBJ1-5	-	-	TRBV19	TGTGCCAGTACGGGAGGGGGTCAGCCCCAGCATTTT	CASTGGGQPQHF
TRBJ2-3	few	TRBD2	TRBV20-1	TGCAGTGCTAGTTCTAGCGGAACGGTGAAGGTTACGCAGTATTTT	CSASSSGTVKVTQYF
TRBJ1-2	many	-	TRBV28	TGTGCCAGCAGTGCCGTAGACGGAGGCTATGGCTACACCTTC	CASSAVDGGYGYTF
TRBJ2-5	many	-	TRBV11-2	TGTGCCAGCAGCTCCTCGTGGGCAGAAGAGACCCAGTACTTC	CASSSSWAEETQYF